Listed below are T cell receptor beta chains from one sample, sequenced in a study of cytomegalovirus exposure and HLA in healthy donors. Sequencing used immunoSEQ multiplex PCR; TCRdb keeps in-frame clones, though not all of them. Of about 130,000 clones listed, around 83% are singletons. Sequenced input: PBMCs. These receptors were taken from a human donor in good health. The CDR3 runs from the conserved cysteine through the conserved F or W. A D gene is named only where the DNA matches it firmly. Size tells how often a clone was seen (once, few, many) or the class of an expanded clone, and some rows leave it out.

-	TRBV10-2	TRBJ2-7	-	TGCGCCAGCAGTGATTTGAATGGGCTAGCTCCCAACGAGCAGTACTTC	CASSDLNGLAPNEQYF
-	TRBV2	TRBJ1-3	-	TGTGCCAGATGTCAGACTTTCAACTCTGGAAACACCATATATTTT	CARCQTFNSGNTIYF
TRBD1	TRBV6-5	TRBJ1-3	-	TGTGCCAGCAGTTACAGACAGGGTTTCTCTGGAAACACCATATATTTT	CASSYRQGFSGNTIYF
TRBD1	TRBV7-9	TRBJ1-1	-	TGTGCCAGCAGCTTAGCGGGGACAGGGGGGGTTCTTCGGAACACTGAAGCTTTCTTT	CASSLAGTGGVLRNTEAFF
-	TRBV27	TRBJ1-2	-	TGTGCCAGCAGTCCCCGGGGGTCCTATGGCTACACCTTC	CASSPRGSYGYTF
-	TRBV19	TRBJ2-3	few	TGTGCCAGTAGCGGACAGCTTTTCACAGATACGCAGTATTTT	CASSGQLFTDTQYF
-	TRBV9	TRBJ1-1	-	TGTGCCAGCAGCGTAGAGTCGGGACTACCGAACACTGAAGCTTTCTTT	CASSVESGLPNTEAFF
TRBD2	TRBV10-2	TRBJ2-3	-	TGCGCCAGCCGAGGGACTAGCGGCACAGATACGCAGTATTTT	CASRGTSGTDTQYF
-	TRBV25-1	TRBJ2-5	-	TGTGCCAGCAGTGATCCTCCCGACAGGGCGGGGGAGACCCAGTACTTC	CASSDPPDRAGETQYF
-	TRBV6-1	TRBJ2-2	-	TGTGCCAGCAGCACTAACCCGGGCACCGGGGAGCTGTTTTTT	CASSTNPGTGELFF
-	TRBV2	TRBJ2-2	-	TGTGCCAGCATCATGGACTGGACGTACACCGGGGAGCTGTTTTTT	CASIMDWTYTGELFF
-	TRBV9	TRBJ2-1	-	TGTGCCAGCAGCTTGGGACTCCTCCCCCCCTACAATGAGCAGTTCTTC	CASSLGLLPPYNEQFF
-	TRBV27	TRBJ2-6	-	TGTGCCAGCAGTCCATTTCCTGGGGCCAACGTCCTGACTTTC	CASSPFPGANVLTF
-	TRBV6-6	TRBJ1-1	-	TGTGCCAGCAGTTACTCTTCCGGGTTGAACACTGAAGCTTTCTTT	CASSYSSGLNTEAFF
-	TRBV10-1	TRBJ1-5	few	TGCGCCAGCAGCGACACTGAGCAGCCCCAGCATTTT	CASSDTEQPQHF
TRBD1	TRBV28	TRBJ2-7	-	TGTGCCAGCAGTTCCGGGGGACAGGGGGTCGACGAGCAGTACTTC	CASSSGGQGVDEQYF
-	TRBV7-3	TRBJ2-7	-	TGTGCCAGCAGCTTGGAGGGGGCGAGTGGGCTAAGCGAGCAGTACTTC	CASSLEGASGLSEQYF
TRBD1	TRBV6-5	TRBJ2-5	-	TGTGCCACCCGAACGACAGGGGGCAGGGAGACCCAGTACTTC	CATRTTGGRETQYF
-	TRBV2	TRBJ2-7	-	TGTGCCAGCAGTGCCCCGGGGTCAGAGGGCTACGAGCAGTACTTC	CASSAPGSEGYEQYF
TRBD1	TRBV7-9	TRBJ2-7	-	TGTTCCAGCAGCCTAACAGGGGCGTACGAGCAGTACTTC	CSSSLTGAYEQYF
-	TRBV19	TRBJ2-7	-	TGTGCCAGTAGTGAAAACAGGGTCACCGAGCAGTACTTC	CASSENRVTEQYF
TRBD1	TRBV19	TRBJ1-1	-	TGTGCCAGTAGTCGCCAGGGGGTGGGAGTCACTGAAGCTTTCTTT	CASSRQGVGVTEAFF
TRBD1	TRBV7-9	TRBJ2-7	-	TGTGCCAGCCGCAAACCGGGACAGGGAGGCGAGCAGTACTTC	CASRKPGQGGEQYF
-	TRBV10-3	TRBJ1-5	-	TGTGCCATCAGTGAGTCCGGGACTGAATCGAATCAGCCCCAGCATTTT	CAISESGTESNQPQHF
-	TRBV19	TRBJ1-2	-	TGTGCCAGTAGTGAGAGGGTAGTCCTCTATGGCTACACCTTC	CASSERVVLYGYTF
TRBD1	TRBV11-2	TRBJ2-2	once	TGTGCCAGCAGCCCCCAGATGGGACAGCCACTGTTTTTT	CASSPQMGQPLFF
-	TRBV6-5	TRBJ2-6	few	TGTGCCAGCAGTTACCCCTCGAGAGGGGCCAACGTCCTGACTTTC	CASSYPSRGANVLTF
TRBD1	TRBV5-6	TRBJ2-7	-	TGTGCCAGCAGCTTGGGACAGGGGTTCCACGAGCAGTACTTC	CASSLGQGFHEQYF
-	TRBV6-4	TRBJ2-2	-	TGTGCCAGCAGTGACTACAGACAAAACACCGGGGAGCTGTTTTTT	CASSDYRQNTGELFF
-	TRBV29-1	TRBJ2-5	-	TGCAGCGTCCGAACCGGGACACAAGAGACCCAGTACTTC	CSVRTGTQETQYF
-	TRBV4-1	TRBJ1-2	-	TGCGCCAGCAGCCAAGACGGGAGGAACTATGGCTACACCTTC	CASSQDGRNYGYTF
-	TRBV19	TRBJ2-1	-	TGTGCCAGTTCCGACAGGCTCCCTAGGGATGAGCAGTTCTTC	CASSDRLPRDEQFF
-	TRBV5-8	TRBJ1-1	-	TGTGCCAGCAGCCCGCGGCAGGGGATTGCTCCATTTGTTTTT	CASSPRQGIAPFVF
-	TRBV2	TRBJ1-5	few	TGTGCCAGCAGTCCCACGGGGTTGGATCAGCCCCAGCATTTT	CASSPTGLDQPQHF
TRBD1	TRBV28	TRBJ2-4	-	TGTGCCAGCAGTTTATCGGGACAGCTAGCCAAAAACATTCAGTACTTC	CASSLSGQLAKNIQYF
-	TRBV28	TRBJ2-1	-	TGTGCCAGCACCGGGGGTACCTACAATGAGCAGTTCTTC	CASTGGTYNEQFF
-	TRBV19	TRBJ2-1	-	TGTGCCAGTAGCCGGCCAGAAGGAGGGTACAATGAGCAGTTCTTC	CASSRPEGGYNEQFF
-	TRBV28	TRBJ1-6	few	TGTGCCAGCAAAGCGCTCAATTCACCCCTCCACTTT	CASKALNSPLHF
TRBD1	TRBV11-2	TRBJ2-2	-	TGTGCCAGCAGCGAAACAGGGGCCAACACCGGGGAGCTGTTTTTT	CASSETGANTGELFF
TRBD1	TRBV7-9	TRBJ1-3	-	TGTGCCAGCAGCTCTCACAGGGGGCGAAGTAGTTCCATATATTTT	CASSSHRGRSSSIYF
-	TRBV5-5	TRBJ2-7	-	TGTGCCAGCAGCTTGCTTTCTACCTCCTACGAGCAGTACTTC	CASSLLSTSYEQYF
-	TRBV19	TRBJ1-2	few	TGTGCCAGTAGTACTACGGGGAACTATGGCTACACCTTC	CASSTTGNYGYTF
-	TRBV6-6	TRBJ1-4	-	TGTGCCAGCAGTACATTCGCCGGGGGGCGGATCAGTGGACTGTTTTTT	CASSTFAGGRISGLFF
-	TRBV2	TRBJ1-4	-	TGTGCCAGCACCACTCCTGGACAGTTTGAAAAACTGTTTTTT	CASTTPGQFEKLFF
TRBD1	TRBV7-9	TRBJ1-6	-	TGTGCCAGCAGCCCCCCGACAGGGCTGGGTTCACCCCTCCACTTT	CASSPPTGLGSPLHF
-	TRBV5-6	TRBJ1-2	-	TGTGCCAGCAGCTCGACCGTCAGGGGCCCCACTAACTATGGCTACACCTTC	CASSSTVRGPTNYGYTF